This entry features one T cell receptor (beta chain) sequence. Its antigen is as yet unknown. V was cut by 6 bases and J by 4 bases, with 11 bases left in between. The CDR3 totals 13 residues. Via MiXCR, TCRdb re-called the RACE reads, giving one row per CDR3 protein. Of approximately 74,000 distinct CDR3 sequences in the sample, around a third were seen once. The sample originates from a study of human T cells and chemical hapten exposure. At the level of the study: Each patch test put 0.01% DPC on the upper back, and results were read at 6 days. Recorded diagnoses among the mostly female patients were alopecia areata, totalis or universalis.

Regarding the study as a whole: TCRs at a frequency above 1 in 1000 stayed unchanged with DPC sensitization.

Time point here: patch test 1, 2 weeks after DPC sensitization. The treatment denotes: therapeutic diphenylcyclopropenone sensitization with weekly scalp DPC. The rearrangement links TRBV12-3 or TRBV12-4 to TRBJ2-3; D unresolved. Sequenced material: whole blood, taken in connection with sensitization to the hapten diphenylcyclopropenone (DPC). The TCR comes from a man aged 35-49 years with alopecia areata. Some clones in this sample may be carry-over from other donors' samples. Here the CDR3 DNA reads TGTGCCAGCAGCCCCTCCGGTCCAGATACGCAGTATTTT. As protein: CASSPSGPDTQYF.